The 5 T cell receptor beta chains reported below all come from one sample, sequenced in a study of T cell changes during pregnancy in multiple sclerosis. Profiling relied on immunoSEQ multiplex PCR, and the TCRdb table lists in-frame clones only, not all of them. Of approximately 40,000 clones in the sample, around 93% are singletons; the top ten hold 0.45% to 0.55%. The material sequenced was CD4+ T cells from peripheral blood mononuclear cells, taken in the third trimester of pregnancy. The source of these receptors is a female donor with multiple sclerosis, enrolled in a pregnancy study.

The CDR3 sequence: CASGTSGSSQETQYF. The CDR3 region has the DNA TGTGCCAGCGGGACTAGCGGGAGCAGTCAAGAGACCCAGTACTTC. The V gene is TRBV7-2, the J gene TRBJ2-5, with 14 nucleotides matching TRBD2. This CDR3 has 15 amino acids. Trimming removed 8 bases from V and 2 bases from J; junction bases left unmatched: 4. The germline V gene encodes CDR1 SGHTA and CDR2 FQGNSA.

The chain is built from TRBV5-1 and TRBJ1-2; D may be TRBD1 (6 bases). The V gene's germline CDR1 is SGHRS and CDR2 YFSETQ. This CDR3 comprises 14 residues. V lost 2 bases to trimming and J lost 4 bases, with 12 bases between them. CDR3 amino acids: CASSFDQGSYGYTF. For the CDR3, the DNA is TGCGCCAGCAGCTTTGACCAGGGGAGCTATGGCTACACCTTC.

The chain couples TRBV5-1 to TRBJ2-1; TRBD2 is a possible D gene (5 bases). The CDR3 has 14 residues. The V gene lost 7 bases and the J gene lost 3 bases, with 14 bases spanning the gap. The germline V gene encodes CDR1 SGHRS and CDR2 YFSETQ. The CDR3 is CASGRGYSYNEQFF. The CDR3 coding sequence is TGCGCCAGCGGTCGGGGATACAGCTACAATGAGCAGTTCTTC.

V usage is TRBV4-2 and J usage is TRBJ2-1, with 9 bases fitting TRBD2. V gave up 0 bases and J gave up 2 bases; unmatched junction bases: 11. Germline lookup yields CDR1 LGHNA and CDR2 YNFKEQ. The CDR3 consists of 19 residues. The CDR3 sequence: CASSQDMISGSITYNEQFF. The CDR3, as DNA: TGTGCCAGCAGCCAAGATATGATTAGCGGGAGTATAACCTACAATGAGCAGTTCTTC.

The chain has TRBV2 and TRBJ2-3; 10 nucleotides agree with TRBD2. Germline assignment: CDR1 SNHLY and CDR2 FYNNEI. CDR3 length: 17 residues. V shed 1 base, J shed 2 bases, and the junction held 6 bases outside the gene matches. CDR3 loop: CASSEGVTSGFTDTQYF. CDR3 in DNA: TGTGCCAGCAGTGAAGGGGTGACTAGCGGGTTCACAGATACGCAGTATTTT.